What follows is one T cell receptor (beta chain) and its context. The clone's antigen remains unknown. Per-nucleotide qualities are absent, and no much larger clonotype sits a single base away. The data derive from a study of blood T cell repertoires in COVID-19 (dated by TCRdb to about 2020). In the study overall: Samples from collaborators originated in the United States, Italy and Spain and spanned both the acute and convalescent phases of COVID-19. Where available, HLA class I and class II types were obtained from metadata supplied by the sample provider rather than from assay-based typing. The repertoires were released in a freely available public database intended as a resource for research on the immune response to SARS-CoV-2. The samples were drawn from the first 160 participants of the ongoing ImmuneRACE study and from more than 1,000 subjects provided by 6 global collaborators. The sample metadata nearly always contained a de-identified subject ID, COVID-19 status, age in years and sex. The material from the prospective study consisted of cDNA or gDNA derived from T cells, B-cell-depleted T cells, or PBMCs. Subjects who had been exposed to COVID-19, were actively infected with it, or had recovered from it provided the deeply sampled blood TCRbeta repertoires that made up the dataset. Study-wide findings and limitations: The quantity of clinical and demographic metadata differed by source and by participant and was supplied without curation.

TCRbeta CDR3 regions were amplified from genomic DNA by means of the immunoSEQ Assay, a bias-controlled multiplex PCR. As for the authors' bioinformatics: Nucleated cell counts per sample were estimated from amplification of reference gene primers within the assay. To quantify the absolute abundance of each unique TCRbeta CDR3 rearrangement, sequence reads were collapsed and filtered. For each sample, productive Simpson clonality was calculated as the square root of Simpson's diversity index over productive rearrangements. This immuneACCESS table, as held by TCRdb, lists in-frame sequences with V and J called but not all clones. Of the missing ones, under half trace to an unresolved V gene in checked studies; the others have no known cause. V and J calls and clone size are given by that table; D and trimming were obtained from the DNA. The sample table records about 380,000 clones; roughly four fifths of these occur just once. Of the sample, around 1.1% is held by the ten largest clones.

The CDR3 starts with the cysteine, ends with the phenylalanine, and has 14 residues. Only CDR3 DNA is held: 42 bases, read in frame from base 1. Whole blood was collected in K2EDTA tubes by collaborating institutions according to the institutions' own protocols. Collaborator samples were shipped for TCRbeta analysis as frozen whole blood, isolated PBMCs, or DNA extracted from either sample type. The receptor was derived from a human donor with acute or convalescent COVID-19. The donor label of this sample is uncertain. The chain couples TRBV12-1 to TRBJ2-6; the table's TRBD2 call for D was not verified on the DNA. TRBV12-1 is a recognized pseudogene. Material: peripheral blood. The DNA sequence is TGTGCCAGCAGCTCCACGGGAGGGGCCAACGTCCTGACTTTC. This encodes CASSSTGGANVLTF.